The sequence of this TCR beta chain was determined in a study of response to subunit inactivated influenza vaccine. In TCRdb, the RT-PCR reads were re-called with MiXCR into one record per CDR3 protein. The sample includes roughly 550,000 distinct CDR3 sequences, approximately 20% of them seen just once. The CDR3 extends over 19 amino acids. CDR1 is MNHEY and CDR2 is SMNVEV in the germline V gene (reference sequence). Trimming cost V 3 bases and J 5 bases; bases outside gene matches: 19. This clonotype was observed a handful of times. The same data also contributed to another study, on T cells expressing NK-cell markers. That report notes: The authors generated TCR beta cDNA through 5'RACE template switching with UMIs. Sorted CD3+CD56-NKG2C+, CD3+CD56+NKG2C+ and CD3+CD56+NKG2C- T cells supplied the TCR beta repertoires. Restricting sorting to alpha-beta TCR T cells was achieved in several experiments by an anti-gamma-delta TCR antibody. In several donors, dominant clonotypes made up roughly 28.3-65% of CD3+CD56-NKG2C+ cells.

The sequencing here drew on CD4+ T cells sorted from PBMCs, taken approximately 12 days after vaccination. The source is a man aged 50 to 60 who received an inactivated influenza vaccine. The rearrangement joins TRBV27 to TRBJ2-3, with 8 bases fitting TRBD2. The CDR3 protein is CASSFRGLAGRAQGDTQYF. DNA for the CDR3: TGTGCCAGCAGTTTTAGGGGTCTAGCCGGGAGGGCTCAAGGAGATACGCAGTATTTT.